The 14 T cell receptor beta chains listed next were all sequenced from one sample in a study of human T cells and chemical hapten exposure (dated by TCRdb to 2020 to 2022). Library preparation was by RACE. Data came from a NextSeq 500. The public reads were run again by TCRdb, first through fastp at Q25 and then through MiXCR, and only productive beta chains were kept. Duplicate CDR3 protein sequences are folded into a single record with the most common DNA and genes. This sample is represented by roughly 38,000 distinct CDR3 sequences; 3.5% to 4% of them were singletons. About 26% of the sample belongs to the ten largest clones. According to the study, the label for this sample's time point signals: patch test 1, 2 weeks after DPC sensitization. Reading the label with the study, this specimen's treatment or condition is: therapeutic diphenylcyclopropenone sensitization with weekly scalp DPC. Total RNA was extracted from unfractionated whole blood that had been collected in Tempus Blood RNA tubes.

The source was whole blood, collected in connection with sensitization to the hapten diphenylcyclopropenone (DPC). These receptors all come from a man between 45 and 60 years old with alopecia areata. Some clones in this sample may be carry-over from other donors' samples.

This clonotype came up many times. For the CDR3, the DNA is TGTGCCAGCAGCCAAGAAGTGGCAGGACCCCCTTCAGCTAACTATGGCTACACCTTC. This gives the protein CASSQEVAGPPSANYGYTF. The V call is TRBV4-2, the J call TRBJ1-2; D remains unclear. Germline V gene lookup returns CDR1 LGHNA and CDR2 YNFKEQ. CDR3 length equals 19 residues. The ends were cut back, 0 bases at V and 0 bases at J, with 20 bases in the middle.

This clonotype is classed as medium-sized. V gene TRBV12-3 or TRBV12-4 combines with J gene TRBJ2-1; perhaps D is TRBD1 or TRBD2 (5 bases each). The CDR3 is 11 amino acids. V shed 7 bases and J shed 9 bases, with 10 bases lying between them. The CDR3, as DNA: TGTGCCAGCAAACAGAGGGGTGAGCAGTTCTTC. Protein: CASKQRGEQFF.

The chain recombines TRBV12-3 or TRBV12-4 with TRBJ2-2; no reliable D call. The CDR3 is 15 residues long. With 0 bases removed from V and 7 bases from J, the gap between germline ends came to 12 bases. For the CDR3, the DNA is TGTGCCAGCAGTTTAGCGCGGCAGTACGGCGGGGAGCTGTTTTTT. It encodes CASSLARQYGGELFF.

This clonotype was recorded at least ten times. The rearrangement links TRBV18 to TRBJ2-5; D remains ambiguous. CDR1 and CDR2 (germline): KGHSH, LQKENI. The CDR3 covers 13 residues. Trimming took 2 bases from V and 1 from J, leaving 5 bases between them. The CDR3 sequence: CASSPNLQETQYF. The DNA for the CDR3 is TGTGCCAGCTCACCAAATCTCCAAGAGACCCAGTACTTC.

This clonotype was counted between two and nine times. The chain combines TRBV20-1 with TRBJ1-1, with 9 bases identical to TRBD1. With V trimmed by 6 bases and J by 0 bases, 8 bases remained unmatched. Looked up from germline, CDR1 is DFQATT and CDR2 is SNEGSKA (reference sequence). The CDR3 length is 15 residues. The CDR3 nucleotides read TGCAGTGCAACACAGGGGGCGGGGATGAACACTGAAGCTTTCTTT. Encoded protein: CSATQGAGMNTEAFF.

This clonotype was observed at least ten times. CDR3 nucleotides: TGTGCCAGCTCCAGGACGGACGAGGGGACGGCTGAAGCTTTCTTT. This encodes CASSRTDEGTAEAFF. The chain has TRBV18 and TRBJ1-1; possible D gene TRBD1, 5 bases. CDR3 length: 15 residues. V was trimmed by 6 bases and J by 6 bases, leaving 20 bases between them. Per germline, CDR1 KGHSH and CDR2 LQKENI.

This clonotype has ten or more counts. This sequence joins TRBV11-3 and TRBJ2-3; D call uncertain. V was clipped by 0 bases and J by 2 bases, with 9 bases between them. This CDR3 has 15 amino acids. Per germline, CDR1 SGHNT and CDR2 YENEEA. Here the CDR3 reads CASSLEGRPTDTQYF. For the CDR3, the DNA is TGTGCCAGCAGCTTAGAGGGCAGACCCACAGATACGCAGTATTTT. Looking up the rest from reference TRBV11-3 and TRBJ2-3 gives the full variable domain: EAGVVQSPRYKIIEKKQPVAFWCNPISGHNTLYWYLQNLGQGPELLIRYENEEAVDDSQLPKDRFSAERLKGVDSTLKIQPAELGDSAVYLCASSLEGRPTDTQYFGPGTRLTVL.

This clonotype has at least ten counts. The chain combines TRBV5-1 with TRBJ1-2, with D possibly TRBD1 on 5 matching bases. Germline V gives CDR1 SGHRS, CDR2 YFSETQ. V shed 0 bases and J shed 2 bases, with 14 bases lying between them. The CDR3 consists of 16 residues. As DNA, the CDR3 is TGCGCCAGCAGCTTGGCTCGGGGACCGTCGAACTATGGCTACACCTTC. This codes for CASSLARGPSNYGYTF.

This clonotype was counted many times. The chain couples TRBV28 to TRBJ2-7; D may be TRBD2 (5 bases). Germline-derived CDR1 and CDR2 are MDHEN and SYDVKM. Trimming shortened V by 5 bases and J by 7 bases, and 21 bases separated the two germline ends. The CDR3 is 15 residues long. CDR3 sequence (DNA): TGTGCCAGCAGTCCCCGGACCCCTTCCGGGGATGAGCAGTACTTC. This gives the protein CASSPRTPSGDEQYF.

This clonotype was seen a few times. The J gene is TRBJ2-5, the V gene TRBV18; the match to TRBD2 covers 10 bases. The CDR3 sequence is 16 residues long. Germline V gene sequence: CDR1 KGHSH, CDR2 LQKENI. J was trimmed by 3 bases and V by 0 bases; bases with no gene match: 4. The CDR3 DNA is TGTGCCAGCTCACCACCTAGCGGGAGGACGAAAGAGACCCAGTACTTC. Amino acids: CASSPPSGRTKETQYF.

This clonotype has a count of ten or more. The chain links TRBV20-1 to TRBJ2-3; 14 bases match TRBD2. With V trimmed by 3 bases and J by 2 bases, 7 bases remained unmatched. This CDR3 is 17 amino acids long. Germline CDR1 is DFQATT and CDR2 is SNEGSKA (reference sequence). CDR3 in amino acids: CSARGRTSGRTTDTQYF. The CDR3 DNA is TGCAGTGCTAGGGGTCGGACTAGCGGGAGGACCACAGATACGCAGTATTTT.

The table lists this clonotype with many counts. The rearrangement uses TRBV29-1 and TRBJ2-5; 11 nucleotides line up with TRBD2. V lost 5 bases to trimming and J lost 0 bases; unmatched junction nucleotides: 5. This CDR3 region has 15 residues. CDR1 SQVTM and CDR2 ANQGSEA come from the germline V gene. DNA for the CDR3: TGCAGCGTTCTTCAGACTAGCGGGAACCAAGAGACCCAGTACTTC. It encodes CSVLQTSGNQETQYF.

This clonotype was recorded at least ten times. V usage is TRBV2 and J usage is TRBJ2-7; D is undetermined. Germline lookup yields CDR1 SNHLY and CDR2 FYNNEI. The germline V and J ends were trimmed by 0 bases and 5 bases, with 11 bases remaining between them. The CDR3 spans 14 residues. The CDR3 region is CASSEAAPPDEQYF. In nucleotides, the CDR3 is TGTGCCAGCAGTGAAGCGGCCCCGCCGGACGAGCAGTACTTC.

This clonotype was recorded many times. The rearrangement links TRBV28 to TRBJ2-3, with TRBD2 matching over 7 bases. Looked up from germline, CDR1 is MDHEN and CDR2 is SYDVKM. J was trimmed by 0 bases and V by 5 bases; bases with no gene match: 8. The CDR3 runs to 16 residues. CDR3 sequence reads: CASSLLWGGSTDTQYF. In nucleotides, the CDR3 is TGTGCCAGCAGTCTCCTTTGGGGGGGGAGCACAGATACGCAGTATTTT.